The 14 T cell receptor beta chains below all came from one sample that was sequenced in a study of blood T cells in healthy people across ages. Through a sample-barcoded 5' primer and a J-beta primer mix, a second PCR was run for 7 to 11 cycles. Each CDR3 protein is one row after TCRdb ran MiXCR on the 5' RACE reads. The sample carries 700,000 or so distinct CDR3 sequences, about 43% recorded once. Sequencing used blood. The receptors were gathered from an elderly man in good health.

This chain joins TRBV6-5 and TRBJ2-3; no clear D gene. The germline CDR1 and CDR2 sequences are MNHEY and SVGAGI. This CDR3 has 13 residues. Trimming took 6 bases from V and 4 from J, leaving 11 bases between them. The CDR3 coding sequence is TGTGCCAGCAGCCGAAGACTCGCAGATACGCAGTATTTT. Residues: CASSRRLADTQYF.

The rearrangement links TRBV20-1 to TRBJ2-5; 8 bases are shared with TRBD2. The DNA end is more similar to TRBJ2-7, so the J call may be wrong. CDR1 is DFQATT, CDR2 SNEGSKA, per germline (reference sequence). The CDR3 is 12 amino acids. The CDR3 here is CSAGAGVHEQYF. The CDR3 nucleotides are TGCAGTGCTGGAGCGGGAGTACACGAGCAGTACTTC.

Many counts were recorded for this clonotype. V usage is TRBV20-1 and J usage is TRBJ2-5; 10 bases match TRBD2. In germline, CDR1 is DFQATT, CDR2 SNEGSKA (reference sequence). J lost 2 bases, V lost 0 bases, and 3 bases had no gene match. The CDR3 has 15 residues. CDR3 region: CSARDPSGRQETQYF. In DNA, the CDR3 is TGCAGTGCTAGAGATCCTAGCGGGAGACAAGAGACCCAGTACTTC.

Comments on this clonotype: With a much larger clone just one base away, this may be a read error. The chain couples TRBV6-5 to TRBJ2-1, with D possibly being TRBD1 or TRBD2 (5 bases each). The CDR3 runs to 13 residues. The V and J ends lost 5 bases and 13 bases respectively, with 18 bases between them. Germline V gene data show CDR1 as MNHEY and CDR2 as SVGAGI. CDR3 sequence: CASSADPKGTQFF. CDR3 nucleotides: TGTGCCAGCAGTGCAGATCCCAAGGGGACCCAGTTCTTC.

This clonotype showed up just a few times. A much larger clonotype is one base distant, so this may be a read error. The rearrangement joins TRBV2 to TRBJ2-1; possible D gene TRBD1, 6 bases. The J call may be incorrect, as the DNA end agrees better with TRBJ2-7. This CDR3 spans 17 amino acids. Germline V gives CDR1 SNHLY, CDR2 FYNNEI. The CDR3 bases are TGTGCCAGCAGTGAAAAGGGTGGGCAGGGGCAGCACAATGAGCAGTACTTC. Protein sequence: CASSEKGGQGQHNEQYF.

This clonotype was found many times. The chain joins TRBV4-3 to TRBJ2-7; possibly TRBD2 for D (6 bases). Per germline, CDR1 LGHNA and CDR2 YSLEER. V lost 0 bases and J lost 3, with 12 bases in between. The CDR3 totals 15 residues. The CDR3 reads CASSQEGGYDYEQYF. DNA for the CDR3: TGCGCCAGCAGCCAAGAGGGGGGTTATGACTACGAGCAGTACTTC.

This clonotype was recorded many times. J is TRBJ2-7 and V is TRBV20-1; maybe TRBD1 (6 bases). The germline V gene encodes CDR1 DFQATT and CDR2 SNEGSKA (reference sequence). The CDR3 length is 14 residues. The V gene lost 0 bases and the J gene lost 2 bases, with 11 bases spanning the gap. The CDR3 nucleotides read TGCAGTGCTAGAGATCCAAACAGGGCCTACGAGCAGTACTTC. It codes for CSARDPNRAYEQYF.

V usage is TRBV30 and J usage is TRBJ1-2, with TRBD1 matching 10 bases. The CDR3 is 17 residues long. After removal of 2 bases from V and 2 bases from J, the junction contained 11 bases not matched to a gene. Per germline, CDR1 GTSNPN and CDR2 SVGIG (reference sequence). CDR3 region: CAWSRPGQGLGNYGYTF. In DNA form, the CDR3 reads TGTGCCTGGAGTCGTCCGGGACAGGGGTTGGGAAACTATGGCTACACCTTC.

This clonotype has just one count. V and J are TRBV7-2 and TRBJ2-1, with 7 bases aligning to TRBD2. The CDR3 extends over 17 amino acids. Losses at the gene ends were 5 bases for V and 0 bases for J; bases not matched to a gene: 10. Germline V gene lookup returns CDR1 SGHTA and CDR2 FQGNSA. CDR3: CASSQGTTRSSYNEQFF. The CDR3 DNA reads TGTGCCAGCAGCCAAGGGACTACCAGGAGCTCCTACAATGAGCAGTTCTTC. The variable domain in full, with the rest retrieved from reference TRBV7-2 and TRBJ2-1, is GAGVSQSPSNKVTEKGKDVELRCDPISGHTALYWYRQSLGQGLEFLIYFQGNSAPDKSGLPSDRFSAERTGGSVSTLTIQRTQQEDSAVYLCASSQGTTRSSYNEQFFGPGTRLTVL.

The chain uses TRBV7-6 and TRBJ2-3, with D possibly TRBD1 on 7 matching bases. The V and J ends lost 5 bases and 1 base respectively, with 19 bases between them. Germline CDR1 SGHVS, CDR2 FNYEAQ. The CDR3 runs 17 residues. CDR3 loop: CASSPRQGGTGTDTQYF. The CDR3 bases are TGTGCCAGCAGCCCCCGACAGGGAGGTACGGGCACAGATACGCAGTATTTT.

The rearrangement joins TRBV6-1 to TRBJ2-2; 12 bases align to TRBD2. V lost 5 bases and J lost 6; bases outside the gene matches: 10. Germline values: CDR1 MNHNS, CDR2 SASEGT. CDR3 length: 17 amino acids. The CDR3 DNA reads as TGTGCCAGCAGTCGCCCCCCACTAGCGGGGGGAGCCGGGGAGCTGTTTTTT. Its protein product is CASSRPPLAGGAGELFF.

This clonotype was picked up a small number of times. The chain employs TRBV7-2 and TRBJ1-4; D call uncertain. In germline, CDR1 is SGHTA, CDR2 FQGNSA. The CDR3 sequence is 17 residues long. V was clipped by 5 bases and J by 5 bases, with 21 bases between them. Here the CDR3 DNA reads TGTGCCAGCAGCCGAAGGACCGTTGGGCCTCTAAATGAAAAACTGTTTTTT. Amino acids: CASSRRTVGPLNEKLFF.

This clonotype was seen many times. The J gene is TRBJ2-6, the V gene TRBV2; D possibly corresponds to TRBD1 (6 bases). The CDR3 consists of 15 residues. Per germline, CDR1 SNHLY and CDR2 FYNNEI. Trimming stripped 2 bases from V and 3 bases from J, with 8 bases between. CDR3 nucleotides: TGTGCCAGCAGTGAATGGGGGCGTGGGGCCAACGTCCTGACTTTC. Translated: CASSEWGRGANVLTF.

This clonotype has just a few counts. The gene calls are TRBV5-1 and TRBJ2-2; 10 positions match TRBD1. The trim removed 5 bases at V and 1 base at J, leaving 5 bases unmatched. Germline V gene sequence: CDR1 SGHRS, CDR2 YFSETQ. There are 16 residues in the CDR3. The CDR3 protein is CASRPRTGGNTGELFF. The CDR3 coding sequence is TGCGCCAGCAGGCCTCGGACAGGGGGGAACACCGGGGAGCTGTTTTTT.